Shown below are 9 T cell receptor beta chains from a single sample sequenced in a study of T cells after posttransplantation cyclophosphamide. Assay used: immunoSEQ multiplex PCR; TCRdb lists only in-frame clones, some missing. The sample includes more than 4,000 clones, approximately 80% seen only once; the top ten take 3.5% to 4.5%. A marrow graft followed busulfan-fludarabine conditioning, with cyclophosphamide on days +3 and +4. Sequencing used PBMCs, obtained after allogeneic stem cell transplant with posttransplant cyclophosphamide. Every receptor here comes from a male patient aged 45-60 years who received an allogeneic stem cell transplant from a related donor and was CMV-positive. Some T cells may originate from the graft donor.

This CDR3 is CASSYHGNTEAFF. The CDR3 DNA is TGTGCCAGCAGCTACCACGGGAACACTGAAGCTTTCTTT. V is TRBV9 and J is TRBJ1-1; D uncertain. The CDR3 length is 13 residues. Germline assignment: CDR1 SGDLS and CDR2 YYNGEE. Trimming took off 4 bases at V and 1 base at J, with 8 bases between the two ends. The whole variable domain, remainder taken from reference TRBV9 and TRBJ1-1, is DSGVTQTPKHLITATGQRVTLRCSPRSGDLSVYWYQQSLDQGLQFLIQYYNGEERAKGNILERFSAQQFPDLHSELNLSSLELGDSALYFCASSYHGNTEAFFGQGTRLTVV.

The chain links TRBV4-2 to TRBJ2-3, with D tentatively TRBD2 (5 bases). V lost 0 bases, J lost 0 bases, and 10 bases lay in between. This CDR3 is built from 16 residues. Germline lookup yields CDR1 LGHNA and CDR2 YNFKEQ. CDR3 sequence (DNA): TGTGCCAGCAGCCAAGATTTCGGGGAGAGCACAGATACGCAGTATTTT. It specifies CASSQDFGESTDTQYF.

The chain carries TRBV6-5 and TRBJ2-7; D possibly corresponds to TRBD1 (6 bases). The length of the CDR3 is 13 residues. Germline-derived CDR1 and CDR2 are MNHEY and SVGAGI. The V and J ends lost 6 bases and 4 bases respectively, with 13 bases between them. DNA for the CDR3: TGTGCCAGCAGGACCCCGGGGACATACGAGCAGTACTTC. This sequence encodes CASRTPGTYEQYF.

This chain uses TRBV6-5 with TRBJ2-7, with 7 bases fitting TRBD1. CDR3 size: 14 residues. After removal of 4 bases from V and 7 bases from J, the junction contained 10 bases not matched to a gene. The germline V gene has CDR1 MNHEY and CDR2 SVGAGI. The CDR3 loop reads CASSLDGTRGEQYF. Written as DNA, the CDR3 is TGTGCCAGCAGTTTAGACGGAACCAGGGGGGAGCAGTACTTC.

The chain is built from TRBV5-6 and TRBJ2-3; the match to TRBD1 covers 7 bases. With 5 bases clipped from V and 6 bases from J, the junction kept 12 bases outside the gene matches. The CDR3 runs to 15 residues. Per germline, CDR1 SGHDT and CDR2 YYEEEE. The chain's CDR3 is CASRWATGVKDTQYF. As DNA, the CDR3 is TGTGCCAGCAGGTGGGCAACAGGGGTAAAGGATACGCAGTATTTT.

In its sample, this clone was seen a few times. The chain's CDR3 is CASSLRDPGNTIYF. The CDR3 DNA reads TGTGCCAGCAGCCTGAGAGATCCTGGAAACACCATATATTTT. The chain links TRBV7-9 to TRBJ1-3; D unclear. V lost 5 bases and J lost 2, with 10 bases in between. CDR3 length: 14 amino acids. CDR1 and CDR2 from the germline V gene are SEHNR and FQNEAQ (reference sequence).

The chain employs TRBV7-2 and TRBJ1-4; D is unclear. The CDR3 spans 15 residues. V lost 0 bases, J lost 8 bases, and 13 bases lay in between. CDR1 is SGHTA and CDR2 is FQGNSA in the germline V gene. The DNA of the CDR3 is TGTGCCAGCAGCTTAGCTCTCGTTCAGTCCGAAAAACTGTTTTTT. It codes for CASSLALVQSEKLFF.

The chain recombines TRBV27 with TRBJ1-1; tentatively, D is TRBD1 (5 bases). CDR1 MNHEY and CDR2 SMNVEV come from the germline V gene (reference sequence). The CDR3 is 13 amino acids. The V end lost 2 bases, the J end lost 3 bases, and 7 bases lay between the germline ends. The CDR3 sequence is CASSLKGYTEAFF. The CDR3 DNA is TGTGCCAGCAGTTTAAAGGGGTACACTGAAGCTTTCTTT.

V is TRBV9 and J is TRBJ2-3; D is perhaps TRBD1 (5 bases). The CDR3 has 14 amino acids. The ends were cut back, 0 bases at V and 3 bases at J, with 8 bases in the middle. Germline CDR1 reads SGDLS; CDR2 reads YYNGEE. DNA of the CDR3: TGTGCCAGCAGCGTAGTAGGGGTAACAGATACGCAGTATTTT. Protein product: CASSVVGVTDTQYF.